The T cell receptor (beta chain) under discussion was sequenced for a study of shared clonotypes between healthy human individuals. Notes on the study in general: Compared with clonotypes that all four donors shared, non-shared clonotypes had lower generation probabilities.

About this clone: Its matching antigen is unknown.

With V trimmed by 2 bases and J by 6 bases, 15 bases remained unmatched. Germline values: CDR1 SEHNR, CDR2 FQNEAQ (reference sequence). CDR3 length: 17 amino acids. The repertoire was sequenced with immunoSEQ multiplex PCR; TCRdb's copy has only in-frame clones and lacks some. The sample contains fewer than 3 million clones, roughly 90% of which appear only once. This chain links TRBV7-9 with TRBJ2-5; 7 positions match TRBD1. This clonotype was obtained from a man between 18 and 29 years old in good health. Some clones in this sample may be carry-over from other donors' samples. Sequenced sample: naive CD4+ T cells from PBMCs. Subset given: CD45RA+ positively selected. In DNA form, the CDR3 reads TGTGCCAGCAGCTTATATAGAGGACAGACAGGGAGTAAGACCCAGTACTTC. Translation gives CASSLYRGQTGSKTQYF.